This is a list of T cell receptor beta chains from one sample in a study of blood T cells in healthy people across ages. TCRdb reprocessed the 5' RACE reads via MiXCR and lists one record per CDR3 protein. Seen here are fewer than 1,200,000 distinct CDR3 sequences, 20% to 25% observed once, and the top ten hold 0.65% to 0.95%. The sample was also linked to a second study, of T cells of mothers and their children.

The sequenced sample was blood. Receptor source: a girl aged 2-15 years in good health. Each CDR3 is given with its conserved first and last residue. The D gene is left open where the match is weak. Size tells how often a clone was seen (once, few, many) or the class of an expanded clone, and some rows leave it out.

D	V	J	size	DNA	CDR3
.	TRBV14	TRBJ1-2	few	TGTGCCAGCAGCCCAGGGAGCCCCCCCTACGGCTACACCTTC	CASSPGSPPYGYTF
TRBD1	TRBV10-3	TRBJ1-2	.	TGTGCCATCAGCGAAACAGGGGTGAGGGACTATGGCTACACCTTC	CAISETGVRDYGYTF
.	TRBV4-3	TRBJ1-2	few	TGCGCCAGCAGCCAAGATACAGCTCCTAACTATGGCTACACCTTC	CASSQDTAPNYGYTF
TRBD1	TRBV12-3/TRBV12-4	TRBJ1-5	.	TGTGCCAGCAGTTCGACAGGGGGTGATCAGCCCCAGCATTTT	CASSSTGGDQPQHF
TRBD1	TRBV9	TRBJ2-5	.	TGTGCCAGCAGCGCCCCACGACAGGGGGAGACCCAGTACTTC	CASSAPRQGETQYF
TRBD1	TRBV10-3	TRBJ2-5	few	TGTGCCACCACTCCAGAACAGGGGGGACTTGAGACCCAGTACTTC	CATTPEQGGLETQYF
.	TRBV5-1	TRBJ1-2	.	TGCGCCAGCAGCGAAAACTCGGGCGGAACGCGTGGCTACACCTTC	CASSENSGGTRGYTF
.	TRBV14	TRBJ2-1	.	TGTGCCAGCAGCCAGGCTCATAATGGGGGGCAGTTCTTC	CASSQAHNGGQFF
.	TRBV20-1	TRBJ1-5	once	TGCAATGCTAGATGGGGGGGCAACCTCAATCAGCCCCAGCATTTT	CNARWGGNLNQPQHF
.	TRBV7-2	TRBJ1-1	.	TGTGCCAGCACGGAGGGGGATCTGAACACTGAAGCTTTCTTT	CASTEGDLNTEAFF
TRBD1	TRBV11-2	TRBJ2-1	few	TGTGCCAGCAGCCCCTACCTATCGGGAGCCGGGACAGGGATGGGCTCCTACAATGAGCAGTTCTTC	CASSPYLSGAGTGMGSYNEQFF
TRBD2	TRBV6-2/TRBV6-3	TRBJ2-7	.	TGTGCCAGCACCGACCGCATAGCGGGGAAGAACGAGCAGTACTTC	CASTDRIAGKNEQYF
.	TRBV4-2	TRBJ2-1	.	TGTGCCAGCAGCCACGAACCTCTAGGGGATGAGCAGTTCTTC	CASSHEPLGDEQFF
TRBD1	TRBV13	TRBJ1-4	.	TGTGCCAGCAGCTCCGGGACAGCTGAAAAACTGTTTTTT	CASSSGTAEKLFF
.	TRBV28	TRBJ1-2	.	TGTGCCAGCAGGGAGTCTCCCCTCCGGAGCCCTCCAACTAACTATGGCTACACCTTC	CASRESPLRSPPTNYGYTF
TRBD1	TRBV5-6	TRBJ2-5	.	TGTGCCAGCAGCAGGACAGGGGTAGAAGGGACCCAGTACTTC	CASSRTGVEGTQYF
.	TRBV28	TRBJ1-1	.	TGTGCCAGCAGTTTAAGTCGGGGAGCTCTCTTT	CASSLSRGALF
.	TRBV20-1	TRBJ2-5	.	TGCAGTGCTAGAGATTTGGAGACGGCAAGTGAGACCCAGTACTTC	CSARDLETASETQYF
.	TRBV11-2	TRBJ1-1	.	TGTGCCAGCAGCTCCGGGGTCACTTTCTTT	CASSSGVTFF
.	TRBV4-1	TRBJ2-3	.	TGCGCCAGCAGCCAGGGTATCCATACGCAGTATTTT	CASSQGIHTQYF
.	TRBV3-1	TRBJ1-1	.	TGTGCCAGTAGCCAAGATTGGCAGGGAGAAGCTTTCTTT	CASSQDWQGEAFF
TRBD1	TRBV11-2	TRBJ1-4	.	TGTGCCAGCAGCTCATTTTTCGACCAGGGGGCTACGGATGAAAAACTGTTTTTT	CASSSFFDQGATDEKLFF
.	TRBV29-1	TRBJ2-5	.	TGCAGCGTTGAAGCGGGTCAAGAGAAGTTCTTC	CSVEAGQEKFF
.	TRBV20-1	TRBJ1-1	few	TGCAGTGCTAGAGAAGTCGGGGGAGGAGTCGCTGAAGCTTTCTTT	CSAREVGGGVAEAFF
.	TRBV20-1	TRBJ1-2	few	TGCAGTGCTAGAGCGGTGTTAAGGGTTTATGGTGATGGCTACACCTTC	CSARAVLRVYGDGYTF
TRBD1	TRBV29-1	TRBJ2-1	few	TGCAGCGTTCAGCCAGGGGGCGATGAGCAGTTCTTC	CSVQPGGDEQFF
.	TRBV2	TRBJ2-1	few	TGTGCCAGCAGTTTACGGGGTCATGAGCAGTTCTTC	CASSLRGHEQFF
.	TRBV20-1	TRBJ2-7	.	TGCAGTGCTAGTGAACAGACAGAGATATTCTACGAGCAGTACTTC	CSASEQTEIFYEQYF
TRBD1	TRBV7-9	TRBJ2-2	.	TGTGCCAGCAGCCTGGGACAGGGGTCCGACACCGGGGAGCTGTTTTTT	CASSLGQGSDTGELFF
.	TRBV28	TRBJ2-7	many	TGTGCCAGCAGCTCCCGTTACGAGCAGTACTTC	CASSSRYEQYF
.	TRBV12-3/TRBV12-4	TRBJ2-3	few	TGTGCCAGCAGTCGACTAGGAGAAGGCACAGATACGCAGTACTTT	CASSRLGEGTDTQYF
.	TRBV11-3	TRBJ2-1	.	TGTGCCAGCAGCTTAGAGGGAGGCGAACACAATGAGCAGTTCTTC	CASSLEGGEHNEQFF
.	TRBV6-6	TRBJ1-5	.	TGTGCCAGCAGTTATGGGGGGTACCAGCCCCAGCATTTT	CASSYGGYQPQHF
TRBD1	TRBV7-2	TRBJ2-1	.	TGTGCCAGCAGCTTAAACTTAGGGACAGGGCCTTCCAGTGAGCAGTTCTTC	CASSLNLGTGPSSEQFF
.	TRBV7-2	TRBJ2-7	.	TGTGCCAGCAGCCCCACAGGGATGGGCGAGCAGTACTTC	CASSPTGMGEQYF
.	TRBV12-3/TRBV12-4	TRBJ2-1	few	TGTGCCAGCCGGGTGGGACCCGCGATGAAGCAGTTCTTC	CASRVGPAMKQFF
.	TRBV12-5	TRBJ1-2	many	TGTGCTAGTAACTATGGCTACACCTTC	CASNYGYTF
.	TRBV20-1	TRBJ2-3	.	TGCAGTGCTAGTAGGGTTGGCCCTAGCACAGATACGCAGTATTTT	CSASRVGPSTDTQYF
TRBD1	TRBV6-5	TRBJ1-2	.	TGTGCCAGCAGGCCACTGACAGGGTCCGGCTACACCTTC	CASRPLTGSGYTF